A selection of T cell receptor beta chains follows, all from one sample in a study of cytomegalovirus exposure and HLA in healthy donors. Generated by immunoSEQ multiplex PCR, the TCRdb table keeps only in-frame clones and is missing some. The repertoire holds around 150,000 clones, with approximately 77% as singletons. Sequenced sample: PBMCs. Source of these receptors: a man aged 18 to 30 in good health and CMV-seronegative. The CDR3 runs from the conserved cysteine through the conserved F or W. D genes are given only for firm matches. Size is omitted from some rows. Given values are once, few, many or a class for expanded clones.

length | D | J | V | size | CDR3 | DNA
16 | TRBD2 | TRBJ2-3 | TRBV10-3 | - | CAISGGAAGGWDTQYF | TGTGCCATCAGTGGGGGGGCAGCGGGAGGTTGGGATACGCAGTATTTT
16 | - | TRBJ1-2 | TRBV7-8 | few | CASSPGAQGTGYGYTF | TGTGCCAGCAGCCCCGGGGCACAGGGCACGGGCTATGGCTACACCTTC
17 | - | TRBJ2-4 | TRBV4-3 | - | CASSQEVGLIAKNIQYF | TGCGCCAGCAGCCAAGAGGTGGGACTTATAGCCAAAAACATTCAGTACTTC
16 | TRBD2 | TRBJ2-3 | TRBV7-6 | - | CASSSPRAGERDTQYF | TGTGCCAGCAGCTCCCCGCGGGCGGGAGAGAGAGATACGCAGTATTTT
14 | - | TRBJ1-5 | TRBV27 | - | CASSLRVGSPPQHF | TGTGCCAGCAGTTTACGAGTCGGTTCCCCGCCCCAGCATTTT
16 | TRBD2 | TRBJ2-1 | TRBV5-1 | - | CASRTTAGGPYNEQFF | TGCGCCAGCAGAACAACAGCGGGAGGGCCGTACAATGAGCAGTTCTTC
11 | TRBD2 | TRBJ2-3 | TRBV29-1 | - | CSVSGEGTQYF | TGCAGCGTTTCGGGGGAGGGTACGCAGTATTTT
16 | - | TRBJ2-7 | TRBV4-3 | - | CASSQEHRMKTYEQYF | TGCGCCAGCAGCCAAGAACACAGAATGAAGACCTACGAGCAGTACTTC
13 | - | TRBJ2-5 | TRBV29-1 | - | CSTDGGKRETQYF | TGCAGCACCGATGGGGGGAAACGAGAGACCCAGTACTTC
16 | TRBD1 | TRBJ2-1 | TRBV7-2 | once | CASSLQQGATYNEQFF | TGTGCCAGCAGCCTACAACAGGGGGCCACCTACAATGAGCAGTTCTTC
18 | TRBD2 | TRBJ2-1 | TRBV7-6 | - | CASSLAPPAGARYNEQFF | TGTGCCAGCAGCTTAGCGCCTCCAGCGGGAGCACGGTACAATGAGCAGTTCTTC
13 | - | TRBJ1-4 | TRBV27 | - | CASSPRGGIKLFF | TGTGCCAGCAGTCCCCGGGGGGGCATTAAACTGTTTTTT
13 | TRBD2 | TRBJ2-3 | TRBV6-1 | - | CASRPSGTDTQYF | TGTGCCAGCAGGCCTAGCGGAACAGATACGCAGTATTTT
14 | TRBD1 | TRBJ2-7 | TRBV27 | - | CASSWDRRRYEQYF | TGTGCCAGCAGTTGGGACAGGAGGCGGTACGAGCAGTACTTC
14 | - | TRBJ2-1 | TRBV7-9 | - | CSSSLGRGYNEQFF | TGTTCCAGCAGCTTAGGGCGGGGCTACAATGAGCAGTTCTTC
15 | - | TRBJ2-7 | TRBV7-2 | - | CASSLGAIYSYEQYF | TGTGCCAGCAGCTTAGGAGCGATCTACTCCTACGAGCAGTACTTC
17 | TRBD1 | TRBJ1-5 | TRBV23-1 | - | CASSLDRAGWSNQPQHF | TGCGCCAGCAGCCTAGACAGGGCGGGTTGGAGCAATCAGCCCCAGCATTTT
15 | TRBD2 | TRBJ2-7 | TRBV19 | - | CASSISGSGAYEQYF | TGTGCCAGTAGTATTTCGGGTAGCGGGGCCTACGAGCAGTACTTC
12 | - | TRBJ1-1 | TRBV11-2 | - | CASTPGNTEAFF | TGTGCCAGCACCCCCGGGAACACTGAAGCTTTCTTT
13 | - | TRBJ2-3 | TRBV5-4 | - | CASSFPYTDTQYF | TGTGCCAGCAGCTTCCCGTACACAGATACGCAGTATTTT
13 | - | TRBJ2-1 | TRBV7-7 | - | CASSSSGANEQFF | TGTGCCAGCAGCTCCTCGGGAGCGAATGAGCAGTTCTTC
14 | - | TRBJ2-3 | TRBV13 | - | CASSFDLLGDTQYF | TGTGCCAGCAGCTTCGACCTACTAGGGGATACGCAGTATTTT
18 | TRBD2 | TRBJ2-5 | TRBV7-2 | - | CASSLRPSSGRAGETQYF | TGTGCCAGCAGTCTCCGGCCTTCTAGCGGGAGGGCGGGAGAGACCCAGTACTTC
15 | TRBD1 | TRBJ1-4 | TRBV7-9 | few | CASSSWGQEGEKLFF | TGTGCCAGCAGCTCCTGGGGACAGGAGGGTGAAAAACTGTTTTTT
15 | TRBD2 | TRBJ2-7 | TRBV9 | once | CASSPSRTSGYEQYF | TGTGCCAGCAGCCCCTCACGAACTAGCGGATACGAGCAGTACTTC
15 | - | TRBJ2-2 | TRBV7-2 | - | CASSLAEGRPGELFF | TGTGCCAGCAGCTTAGCGGAGGGGCGACCCGGGGAGCTGTTTTTT
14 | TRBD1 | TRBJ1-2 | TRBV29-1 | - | CSVDPQGVNYGYTF | TGCAGCGTTGACCCCCAGGGGGTGAACTATGGCTACACCTTC
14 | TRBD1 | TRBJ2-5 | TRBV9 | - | CAGSPGTGEETQYF | TGTGCCGGCAGCCCCGGGACAGGTGAAGAGACCCAGTACTTC
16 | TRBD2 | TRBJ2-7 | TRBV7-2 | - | CASSLAGAGDYERQYF | TGTGCCAGCAGCTTAGCGGGAGCGGGGGATTACGAGCGGCAGTACTTC
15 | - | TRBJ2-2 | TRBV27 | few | CASSRRAGNTGELFF | TGTGCCAGCAGTCGCAGGGCCGGGAACACCGGGGAGCTGTTTTTT
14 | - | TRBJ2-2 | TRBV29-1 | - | CSVGAGTNTGELFF | TGCAGCGTTGGGGCGGGAACGAACACCGGGGAGCTGTTTTTT
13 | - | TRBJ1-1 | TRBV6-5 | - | CASSLTGNTEAFF | TGTGCCAGCAGCCTGACGGGGAACACTGAAGCTTTCTTT
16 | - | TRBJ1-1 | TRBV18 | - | CASSIRPGVGNTEAFF | TGTGCCAGCTCGATACGACCAGGGGTTGGGAACACTGAAGCTTTCTTT
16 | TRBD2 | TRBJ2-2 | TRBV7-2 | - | CASSPRPSGTTGELFF | TGTGCCAGCAGCCCCCGCCCGAGCGGGACCACCGGGGAGCTGTTTTTT
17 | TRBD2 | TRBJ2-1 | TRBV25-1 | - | CASSELRVAGGDNEQFF | TGTGCCAGCAGTGAATTAAGAGTGGCGGGAGGGGACAATGAGCAGTTCTTC
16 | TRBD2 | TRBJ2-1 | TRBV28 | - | CASSSPGTSGYNEQFF | TGTGCCAGCAGCTCTCCCGGGACTAGCGGTTACAATGAGCAGTTCTTC
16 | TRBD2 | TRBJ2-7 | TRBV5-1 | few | CASSEGTSGLAYEQYF | TGCGCCAGCAGCGAAGGGACTAGCGGGTTAGCCTACGAGCAGTACTTC
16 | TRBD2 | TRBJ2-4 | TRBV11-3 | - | CASSSGTSGAKNIQYF | TGTGCCAGCAGCTCGGGGACTAGCGGGGCCAAAAACATTCAGTACTTC
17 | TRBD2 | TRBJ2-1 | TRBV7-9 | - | CASSLGSSGRGGNEQFF | TGTGCCAGCAGCTTAGGGTCTAGCGGGAGAGGGGGGAATGAGCAGTTCTTC
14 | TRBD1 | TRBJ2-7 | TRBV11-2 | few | CASSLQGTGYEQYF | TGTGCCAGCAGCTTGCAGGGGACAGGTTACGAGCAGTACTTC
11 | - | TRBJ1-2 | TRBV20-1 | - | CSAADIYGYTF | TGCAGTGCCGCGGACATCTATGGCTACACCTTC
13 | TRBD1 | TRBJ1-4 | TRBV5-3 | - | CARGGRGNEKLFF | TGTGCCAGGGGGGGCAGGGGGAATGAAAAACTGTTTTTT
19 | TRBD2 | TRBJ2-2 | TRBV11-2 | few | CASSLVTSGRYLNTGELFF | TGTGCCAGCAGCTTAGTGACTAGCGGGAGGTACCTGAACACCGGGGAGCTGTTTTTT
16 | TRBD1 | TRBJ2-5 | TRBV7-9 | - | CASSLAGDRAPETQYF | TGTGCCAGCAGCTTAGCCGGGGACAGGGCACCAGAGACCCAGTACTTC
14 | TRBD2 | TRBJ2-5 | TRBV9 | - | CASSIGGGMETQYF | TGTGCCAGCAGCATCGGCGGGGGAATGGAGACCCAGTACTTC
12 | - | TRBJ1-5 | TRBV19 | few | CASSMQDQPQHF | TGTGCCAGTAGTATGCAGGATCAGCCCCAGCATTTT
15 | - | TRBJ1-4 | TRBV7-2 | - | CASSFTYATNEKLFF | TGTGCCAGCAGCTTCACATATGCAACTAATGAAAAACTGTTTTTT
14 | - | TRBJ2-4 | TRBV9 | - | CASSVLAGGNIQYF | TGTGCCAGCAGCGTTTTGGCCGGAGGGAACATTCAGTACTTC
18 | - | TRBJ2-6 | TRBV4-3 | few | CASSPRLNEGSGANVLTF | TGCGCCAGCAGCCCCCGACTTAACGAGGGCTCTGGGGCCAACGTCCTGACTTTC
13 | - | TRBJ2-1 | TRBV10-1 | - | CASAEGAPNEQFF | TGCGCCAGCGCGGAAGGGGCCCCCAATGAGCAGTTCTTC